This T cell receptor (beta chain) is from a study of Ad26.COV2.S vaccination and SARS-CoV-2 variants. For the study at large: Doses of Ad26.COV2.S were injected into muscle once or twice, 56 days apart.

The germline V gene encodes CDR1 MNHNY and CDR2 SVGAGI (reference sequence). Trimming stripped 4 bases from V and 4 bases from J, with 16 bases between. The CDR3 contains 15 residues. Clones were read by immunoSEQ multiplex PCR, and TCRdb kept only the in-frame ones, dropping some. The sample holds some 520,000 clones, approximately 88% seen once. Treatment specified: roughly 19 received Ad26.COV2.S at low or high dose, single or two shots; 5 received placebo; per-sample allocation not given. The investigators took samples on day 63 after the first vaccine or placebo injection. The J gene is TRBJ1-2, the V gene TRBV6-6; possibly TRBD1 for D (5 bases). This TCR derives from a person between 18 and 65 years old who received the Ad26.COV2.S COVID-19 vaccine or a placebo. The input for sequencing was peripheral blood, taken in a trial of Ad26.COV2.S vaccine versus placebo. Here the CDR3 reads CASSSGGVQRYGYTF. CDR3 DNA: TGTGCCAGCAGTTCTGGAGGGGTCCAACGCTATGGCTACACCTTC.